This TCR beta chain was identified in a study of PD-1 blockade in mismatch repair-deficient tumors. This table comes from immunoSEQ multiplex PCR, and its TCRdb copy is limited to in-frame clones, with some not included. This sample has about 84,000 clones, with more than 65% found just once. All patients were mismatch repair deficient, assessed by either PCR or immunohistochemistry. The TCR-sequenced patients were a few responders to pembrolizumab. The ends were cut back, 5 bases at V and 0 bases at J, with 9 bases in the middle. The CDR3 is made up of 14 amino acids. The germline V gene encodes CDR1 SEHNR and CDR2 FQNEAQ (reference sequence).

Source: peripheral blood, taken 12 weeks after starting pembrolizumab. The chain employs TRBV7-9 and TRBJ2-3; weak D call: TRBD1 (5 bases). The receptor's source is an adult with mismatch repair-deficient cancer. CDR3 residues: CASSVGHSTDTQYF. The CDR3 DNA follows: TGTGCCAGCAGCGTAGGACACAGCACAGATACGCAGTATTTT. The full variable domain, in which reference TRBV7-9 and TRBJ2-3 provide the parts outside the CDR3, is DTGVSQNPRHKITKRGQNVTFRCDPISEHNRLYWYRQTLGQGPEFLTYFQNEAQLEKSRLLSDRFSAERPKGSFSTLEIQRTEQGDSAMYLCASSVGHSTDTQYFGPGTRLTVL.